This TCR beta chain is from a study of Ad26.COV2.S vaccination and SARS-CoV-2 variants. TCRdb's table, derived via immunoSEQ multiplex PCR, lists solely in-frame clones and lacks some. The sample includes roughly 300,000 clones, approximately 86% of them seen just once. CDR1 SGHTA and CDR2 FQGNSA come from the germline V gene. Trimming at V came to 2 bases and at J to 5 bases, leaving 5 bases not matched to a gene. The CDR3 loop spans 14 amino acids. Treatment denoted: some 20 received Ad26.COV2.S at low or high dose, single or two shots; a few received placebo; per-sample allocation not given. Sampling happened 63 days after the first vaccine or placebo injection.

This rearrangement joins TRBV7-2 to TRBJ2-7; TRBD1 matches 8 bases. The clonotype comes from a person aged 18-65 years who received the Ad26.COV2.S COVID-19 vaccine or a placebo. This specimen was peripheral blood, taken in a trial of Ad26.COV2.S vaccine versus placebo. CDR3 nucleotides: TGTGCCAGCAGCTTATGGACAGGGCCAAACGAGCAGTACTTC. Translated: CASSLWTGPNEQYF.